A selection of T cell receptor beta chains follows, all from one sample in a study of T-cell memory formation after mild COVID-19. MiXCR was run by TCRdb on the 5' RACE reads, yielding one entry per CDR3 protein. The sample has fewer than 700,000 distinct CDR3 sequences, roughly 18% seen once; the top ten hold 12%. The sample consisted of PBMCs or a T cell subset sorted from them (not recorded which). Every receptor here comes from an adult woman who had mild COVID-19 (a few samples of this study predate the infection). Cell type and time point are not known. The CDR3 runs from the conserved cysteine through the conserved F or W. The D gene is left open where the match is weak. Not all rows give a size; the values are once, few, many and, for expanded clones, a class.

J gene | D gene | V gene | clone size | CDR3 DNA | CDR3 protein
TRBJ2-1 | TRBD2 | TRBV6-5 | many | TGTGCCAGCAGCCCCGCCCCCGGGACTAGCGGGGGCCGCACCTACAATGAGCAGTTCTTC | CASSPAPGTSGGRTYNEQFF
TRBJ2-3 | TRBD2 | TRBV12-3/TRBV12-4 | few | TGTGCCAGCAGTTTACAGACTAGCCCAGATACGCAGTATTTT | CASSLQTSPDTQYF
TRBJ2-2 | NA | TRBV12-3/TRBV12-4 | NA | TGTGCCAGCAGTAGCCGGCAGGGGGGTGTCGGGGAGCTGTTTTTT | CASSSRQGGVGELFF
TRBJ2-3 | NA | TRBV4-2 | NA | TGTGCCAGCAGCCAAGAAGACCCTGGCAGCATCACAGATACGCAGTATTTT | CASSQEDPGSITDTQYF
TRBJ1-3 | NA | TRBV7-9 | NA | TGTGCCAGCAGTCACTCGGACCGTGAGGGAAACACCATATATTTT | CASSHSDREGNTIYF
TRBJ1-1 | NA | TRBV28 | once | TGTGCCAGCAGTTTTCTACAGAGAGAAGCTTTCTTT | CASSFLQREAFF
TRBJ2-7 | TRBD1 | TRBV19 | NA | TGTGCCAGCAAAGGACAGGAGTATCGCGAGCAGTACTTC | CASKGQEYREQYF
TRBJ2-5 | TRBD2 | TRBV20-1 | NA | TGCAGTGCTAGAAGCGGGAGCGGGGAGACCCAGTACTTC | CSARSGSGETQYF
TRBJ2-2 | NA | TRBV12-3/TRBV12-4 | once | TGTGCCAGCAGTTTTAGCCGGGACGTAATTGAAACCGGGGAGCTGTTTTTT | CASSFSRDVIETGELFF
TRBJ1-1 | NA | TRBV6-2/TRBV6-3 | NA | TGTGCCAGCAGTTACCTCGGGAACGGGAACACTGAAGCTTTCTTT | CASSYLGNGNTEAFF
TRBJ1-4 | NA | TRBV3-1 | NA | TGTGCCAGCAGCCAAGATCAGAGGGGAAAACTGTTTTTT | CASSQDQRGKLFF
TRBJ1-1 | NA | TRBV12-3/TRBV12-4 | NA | TGTGCCAGCAGTTTGTACGGAGAAGCTTTCTTT | CASSLYGEAFF
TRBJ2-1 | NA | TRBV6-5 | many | TGTGCCAGCAGGAAGAAAGGGGTCAATGAGCAGTTCTTC | CASRKKGVNEQFF
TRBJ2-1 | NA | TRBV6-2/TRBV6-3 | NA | TGTGCCAGCAGCCCCGTTGGGTATGAGCAGTTCTTC | CASSPVGYEQFF
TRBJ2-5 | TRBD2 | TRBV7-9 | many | TGTGCCAGCAGCCCGGTGGCGGGAGGGCTCCAAGAGACCCAGTACTTC | CASSPVAGGLQETQYF
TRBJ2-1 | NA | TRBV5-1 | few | TGCGCCAGCAGCTTTGGGGAGGCCACCTACAATGAGCAGTTCTTC | CASSFGEATYNEQFF
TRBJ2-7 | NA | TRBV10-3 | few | TGTGCCATCAGTGCCCACAGGGACTCCTACGAGCAGTACTTC | CAISAHRDSYEQYF
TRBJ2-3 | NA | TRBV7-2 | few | TGTGCCAGCAGCTTATACGGATGGGGGGACCATCGGACAGATACGCAGTATTTT | CASSLYGWGDHRTDTQYF
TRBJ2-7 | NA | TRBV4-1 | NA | TGCGCCAGCAGCCTATACCCGGGCGAGCAGTACTTC | CASSLYPGEQYF
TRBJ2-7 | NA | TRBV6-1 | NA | TGTGCCAGCACCCACGTGGGGGAGTCCTACGAGCAGTACTTC | CASTHVGESYEQYF
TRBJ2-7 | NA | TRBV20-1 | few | TGCAGTGCTAATCTGTGGGAGCGGACCTCCTACGAGCAGTACTTC | CSANLWERTSYEQYF
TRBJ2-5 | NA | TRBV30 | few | TGTGCCTGGAGGCAAAGCGGCCAAGAGACCCAGTACTTC | CAWRQSGQETQYF
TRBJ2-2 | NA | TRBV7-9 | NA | TGTGCCAGCAGCTTAAATGCGGGCTCCGGCACCGGGGAGCTGTTTTTT | CASSLNAGSGTGELFF
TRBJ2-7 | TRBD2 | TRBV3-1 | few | TGTGCCAGCCAGCGGGAGCCCTACGAGCAGTACTTC | CASQREPYEQYF
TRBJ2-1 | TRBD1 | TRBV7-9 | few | TGTGCCAGCAGCCCCCCGAGACAGGGGGACAATGAGCAGTTCTTC | CASSPPRQGDNEQFF
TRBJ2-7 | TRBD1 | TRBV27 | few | TGTGCCAGCTCCGGACAGGGACCCTACGAGCAGTACTTC | CASSGQGPYEQYF
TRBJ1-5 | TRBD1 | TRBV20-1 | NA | TGCAGTGCTAGAGATTGGGGGGACAGTCTGAATCAGCCCCAGCATTTT | CSARDWGDSLNQPQHF
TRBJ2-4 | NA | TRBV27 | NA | TGTGCCAGCAGTTCTCCTAGGAGGCTGCACATTCAGTACTTC | CASSSPRRLHIQYF
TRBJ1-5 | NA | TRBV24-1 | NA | TGTGCCACTAAACCTGTAACGGTCGATCAGCCCCAGCATTTT | CATKPVTVDQPQHF
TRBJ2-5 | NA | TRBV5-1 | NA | TGCGCCAGCAGCTTGGAGTGGGGGCTGGAGACCCAGTACTTC | CASSLEWGLETQYF
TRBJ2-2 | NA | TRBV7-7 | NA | TGTGCCAGCAGTCCTATCAGCGTCGCCGGGGAGCTGTTTTTT | CASSPISVAGELFF
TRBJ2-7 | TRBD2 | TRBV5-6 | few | TGTGCCAGCAACAGCGGGGGGCAGAGGACCTACGAGCAGTACTTC | CASNSGGQRTYEQYF
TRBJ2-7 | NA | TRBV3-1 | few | TGTGCCAGCAGCCCAGGATCCTACCCCTACGAGCAGTACTTC | CASSPGSYPYEQYF
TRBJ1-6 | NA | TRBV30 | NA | TGTGCCTGGACGGCGGTGACGGTTAATTCACCCCTCCACTTT | CAWTAVTVNSPLHF
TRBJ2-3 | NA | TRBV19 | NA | TGTGCCAGTAGTATCAACAGAGCCACAGATACGCAGTATTTT | CASSINRATDTQYF
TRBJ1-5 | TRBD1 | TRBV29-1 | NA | TGCAGCGTTTCCTCGGGGACAGGGGGGAATCAGCCCCAGCATTTT | CSVSSGTGGNQPQHF
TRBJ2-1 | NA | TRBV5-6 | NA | TGTGCCAGCAGCGGTCTAGGGTACAATGAGCAGTTCTTC | CASSGLGYNEQFF
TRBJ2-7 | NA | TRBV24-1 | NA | TGTGCCACCAGTGATCCCCAGGAGAAAAGGGACGAGCAGTACTTC | CATSDPQEKRDEQYF
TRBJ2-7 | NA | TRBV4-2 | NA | TGTGCCAGCAGCCAAGACCTTGGGCCGGTCGGGGGCGCGCGGGGAAGCTCCTACGAGCAGTACTTC | CASSQDLGPVGGARGSSYEQYF
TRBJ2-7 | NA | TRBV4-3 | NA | TGCGCCAGCAGCCAAGAGCGCGTAGCGGCCCGCTACGAGCAGTACTTC | CASSQERVAARYEQYF
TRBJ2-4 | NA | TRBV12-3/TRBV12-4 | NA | TGTGCCAGCAGTTGGGGGGACATTCAGTACTTC | CASSWGDIQYF